One and the same sample provided the 9 T cell receptor beta chains below, sequenced in a study of T cell responses to AZD1222 COVID-19 vaccine. Produced via immunoSEQ multiplex PCR; TCRdb's table is partial and in-frame only. The sample consists of about 140,000 clones, almost 95% of them appearing once. Sample: peripheral blood, taken 28 days after the second AZD1222 dose. These receptors all stem from an adult who received the AZD1222 COVID-19 vaccine.

The rearrangement uses TRBV4-1 and TRBJ1-6, with a possible D match to TRBD1 (5 bases). The CDR3 loop spans 16 amino acids. CDR1 and CDR2 from the germline V gene are MGHRA and YSYEKL. The V and J ends lost 4 bases and 7 bases respectively, with 17 bases between them. CDR3 sequence: CASSLASGLMNSPLHF. CDR3 in DNA: TGCGCCAGCAGCCTTGCATCGGGACTGATGAATTCACCCCTCCACTTT.

This clone was counted once. The chain employs TRBV28 and TRBJ1-6; no definite D call. V lost 7 bases to trimming and J lost 4 bases, with 17 bases between them. Per germline, CDR1 MDHEN and CDR2 SYDVKM. The CDR3 runs to 16 residues. In DNA, the CDR3 is TGTGCCAGCATTCGGACGGGCCTGAGGTATAATTCACCCCTCCACTTT. Amino acids: CASIRTGLRYNSPLHF.

V usage is TRBV6-5 and J usage is TRBJ2-7; D could derive from TRBD1 or TRBD2 (6 bases each). The CDR3 covers 14 residues. V shed 6 bases and J shed 2 bases, with 14 bases lying between them. Germline-derived CDR1 and CDR2 are MNHEY and SVGAGI. The CDR3 nucleotides read TGTGCCAGCAGACGCGGGGACAACGCCTACGAGCAGTACTTC. It is translated as CASRRGDNAYEQYF.

The chain recombines TRBV6-5 with TRBJ2-3; TRBD2 is a possible D gene (6 bases). This CDR3 region has 15 residues. Looked up from germline, CDR1 is MNHEY and CDR2 is SVGAGI. V was cut by 2 bases and J by 0 bases, with 9 bases left in between. CDR3 in DNA: TGTGCCAGCAGTTACAGGGGACTTAGCACAGATACGCAGTATTTT. It translates to CASSYRGLSTDTQYF.

The chain carries TRBV12-3 or TRBV12-4 and TRBJ1-2; D is unresolved. The V and J ends lost 6 bases and 5 bases respectively, with 13 bases between them. The CDR3 sequence is 13 residues long. CDR3 in DNA: TGTGCCAGCAGCAGACATGATAGGTATGGCTACACCTTC. Amino acid sequence: CASSRHDRYGYTF.

The V gene is TRBV11-2, the J gene TRBJ1-5; tentative D call: TRBD1 (5 bases). Germline V gives CDR1 SGHAT, CDR2 FQNNGV. The CDR3 totals 17 residues. V dropped 1 base and J dropped 2 bases, with 15 bases sitting between them. CDR3: CASSLGEGRVRNQPQHF. For the CDR3, the DNA is TGTGCCAGCAGCTTAGGTGAGGGGCGAGTGCGCAATCAGCCCCAGCATTTT.

This rearrangement joins TRBV6-2 or TRBV6-3 to TRBJ2-7; tentatively, D is TRBD2 (6 bases). The V and J ends lost 4 bases and 5 bases respectively, with 12 bases between them. Germline assignment: CDR1 MNHEY and CDR2 SVGEGT. The CDR3 loop spans 13 amino acids. The CDR3 DNA reads as TGTGCCAGCAGTTCATCGACTAGAAACGAGCAGTACTTC. This gives the protein CASSSSTRNEQYF.

The J gene is TRBJ2-7, the V gene TRBV27; possibly TRBD1 for D (6 bases). Trimming stripped 6 bases from V and 0 bases from J, with 9 bases between. The CDR3 is 13 residues long. CDR1 and CDR2 (germline): MNHEY, SMNVEV (reference sequence). The CDR3 region is CASRTGASYEQYF. The CDR3 DNA follows: TGTGCCAGCAGGACAGGAGCCTCCTACGAGCAGTACTTC.

This chain links TRBV5-6 with TRBJ1-2; 7 bases map to TRBD1. The CDR3 loop spans 15 amino acids. The trim removed 3 bases at V and 4 bases at J, leaving 9 bases unmatched. Looked up from germline, CDR1 is SGHDT and CDR2 is YYEEEE. The CDR3 coding sequence is TGTGCCAGCAGCTCCGTCAGGGGGGGACCCTATGGCTACACCTTC. This translates into CASSSVRGGPYGYTF.